Sequencing of this T cell receptor beta chain was carried out in a study of early T cells in non-severe SARS-CoV-2 infection. About the study: Sequencing of bulk RNA from unsorted whole blood was done, without chain pairing.

Notes on the study in general: Matching results from VDJdb favored anti-spike CD8 responses, leaving private and CD4 specificities undetected.

Tagging with unique molecular identifiers was applied to individual cDNA molecules. TCRdb fed the 5' RACE reads into MiXCR, producing one record per CDR3 protein. This sample has roughly 50,000 distinct CDR3 sequences, with around 8% found just once. The length of the CDR3 is 13 residues. The V gene's germline CDR1 is SGHVS and CDR2 FNYEAQ. This clonotype was observed a handful of times. The antigen is unknown. The junction departs from germline at one end; a sequencing error may be responsible. The chain combines TRBV7-6 with TRBJ1-1, with a tentative D call TRBD1 (6 bases). Sequenced sample: whole blood. This receptor was taken from an adult who was a healthcare worker with PCR-confirmed SARS-CoV-2 infection or an uninfected control (not recorded which). The CDR3 loop is CASSGQTNTEAFF. The CDR3 nucleotides read TGTGCCAGCAGCGGACAGACGAACACTGAAGCTTTCTTC.